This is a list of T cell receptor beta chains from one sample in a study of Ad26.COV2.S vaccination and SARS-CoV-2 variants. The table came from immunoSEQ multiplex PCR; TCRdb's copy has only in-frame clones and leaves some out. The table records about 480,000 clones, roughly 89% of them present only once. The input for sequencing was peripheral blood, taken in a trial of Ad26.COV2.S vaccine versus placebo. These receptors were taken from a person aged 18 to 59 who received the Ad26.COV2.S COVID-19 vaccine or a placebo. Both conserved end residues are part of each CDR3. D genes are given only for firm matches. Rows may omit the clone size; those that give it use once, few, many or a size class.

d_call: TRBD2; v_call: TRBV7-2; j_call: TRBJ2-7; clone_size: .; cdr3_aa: CASSLNLGTSGYEQYF; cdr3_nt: TGTGCCAGCAGCTTAAATCTTGGGACTAGCGGATACGAGCAGTACTTC
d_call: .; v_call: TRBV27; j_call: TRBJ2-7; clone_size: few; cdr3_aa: CASSPQGSSYEQYF; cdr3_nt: TGTGCCAGCAGTCCACAGGGCAGCTCCTACGAGCAGTACTTC
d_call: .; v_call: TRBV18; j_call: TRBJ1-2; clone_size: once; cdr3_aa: CASSLGGDLDRGYTF; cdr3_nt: TGTGCCAGCTCACTGGGGGGGGATCTGGATCGCGGCTACACCTTC
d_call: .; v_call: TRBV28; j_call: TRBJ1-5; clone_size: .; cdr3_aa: CASSWDGRRGNQPQHF; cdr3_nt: TGTGCCAGCAGTTGGGACGGGCGGCGCGGCAATCAGCCCCAGCATTTT
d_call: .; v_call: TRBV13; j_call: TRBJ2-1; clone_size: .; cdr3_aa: CASSLRSESQFF; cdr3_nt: TGTGCCAGCAGCCTTAGGTCGGAGTCTCAGTTCTTC
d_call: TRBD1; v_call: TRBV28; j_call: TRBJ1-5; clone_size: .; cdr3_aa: CASSPYSGGSQPQHF; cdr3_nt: TGTGCCAGCAGTCCCTACTCAGGGGGCTCGCAGCCCCAGCATTTT
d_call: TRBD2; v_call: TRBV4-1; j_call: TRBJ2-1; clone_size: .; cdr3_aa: CASSQVVTGGLSNEQFF; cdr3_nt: TGCGCCAGCAGCCAAGTTGTTACGGGAGGCCTTTCCAATGAGCAGTTCTTC
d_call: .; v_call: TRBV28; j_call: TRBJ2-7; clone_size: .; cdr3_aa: CASGQISYEQYF; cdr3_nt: TGTGCCAGCGGACAGATCTCCTACGAGCAGTACTTC
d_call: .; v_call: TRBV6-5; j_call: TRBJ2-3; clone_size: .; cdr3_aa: CASGRDTQYF; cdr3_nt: TGTGCCAGCGGTCGAGATACGCAGTATTTT
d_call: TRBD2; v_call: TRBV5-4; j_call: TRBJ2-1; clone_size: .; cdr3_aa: CASMLGTHGRDEQFF; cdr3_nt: TGTGCCAGCATGCTGGGCACCCACGGGAGGGATGAGCAGTTCTTC
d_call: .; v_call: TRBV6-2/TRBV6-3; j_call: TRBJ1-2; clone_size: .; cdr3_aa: CASSYSRAYGYTF; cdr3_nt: TGTGCCAGCAGTTACTCTCGCGCTTATGGCTACACCTTC
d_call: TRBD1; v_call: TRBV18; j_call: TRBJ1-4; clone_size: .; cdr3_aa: CASSPRTGAAEKLFF; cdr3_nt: TGTGCCAGCTCACCACGGACAGGGGCAGCCGAAAAACTGTTTTTT
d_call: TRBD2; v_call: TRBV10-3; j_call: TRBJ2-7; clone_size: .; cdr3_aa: CASKGAGTTHEQYF; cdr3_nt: TGTGCCTCCAAAGGCGCCGGGACTACCCACGAGCAGTACTTC
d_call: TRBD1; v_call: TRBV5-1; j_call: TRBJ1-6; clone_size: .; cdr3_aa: CASSLGTEKSPLHF; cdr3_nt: TGCGCCAGCAGCCTCGGGACAGAGAAATCACCCCTCCACTTT
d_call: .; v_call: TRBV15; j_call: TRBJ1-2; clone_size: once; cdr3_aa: CATSSPTNYGYTF; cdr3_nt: TGTGCCACCAGCAGTCCGACTAACTATGGCTACACCTTC
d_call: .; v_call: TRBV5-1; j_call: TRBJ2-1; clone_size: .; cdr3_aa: CASSLGVSGNEQFF; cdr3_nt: TGCGCCAGCAGCTTGGGGGTTAGCGGCAATGAGCAGTTCTTC
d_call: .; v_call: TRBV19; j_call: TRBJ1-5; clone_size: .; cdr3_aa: CASSISGTLGNQPQHF; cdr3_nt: TGTGCCAGTAGTATCTCCGGGACACTGGGCAATCAGCCCCAGCATTTT
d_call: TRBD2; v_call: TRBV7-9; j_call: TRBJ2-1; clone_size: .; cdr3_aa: CASSPAGGPHNEQFF; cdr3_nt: TGTGCCAGCAGCCCCGCGGGAGGACCGCACAATGAGCAGTTCTTC
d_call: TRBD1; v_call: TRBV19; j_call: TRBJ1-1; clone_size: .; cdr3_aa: CASSIVGQGYTEAFF; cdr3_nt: TGTGCCAGTAGTATCGTCGGACAGGGCTACACTGAAGCTTTCTTT
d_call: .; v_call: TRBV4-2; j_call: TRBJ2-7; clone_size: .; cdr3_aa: CASSPPRTPYEQYF; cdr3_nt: TGTGCCAGCAGCCCCCCGCGGACTCCCTACGAGCAGTACTTC
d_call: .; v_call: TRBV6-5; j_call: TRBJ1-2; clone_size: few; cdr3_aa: CASTEGGRNYGYTF; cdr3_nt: TGTGCCAGCACCGAAGGCGGGCGGAACTATGGCTACACCTTC
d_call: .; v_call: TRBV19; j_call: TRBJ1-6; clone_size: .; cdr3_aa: CASSILPGRINSPLHF; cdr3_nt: TGTGCCAGTAGTATTCTCCCGGGACGGATTAATTCACCCCTCCACTTT
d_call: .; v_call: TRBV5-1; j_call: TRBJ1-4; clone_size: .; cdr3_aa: CASSLFGEKLFF; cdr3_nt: TGCGCCAGCAGCTTGTTTGGAGAAAAACTGTTTTTT
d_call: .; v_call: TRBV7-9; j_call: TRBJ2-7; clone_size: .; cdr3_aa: CASSLRSGEQYF; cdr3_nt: TGTGCCAGCAGCCTACGGTCGGGGGAGCAGTACTTC
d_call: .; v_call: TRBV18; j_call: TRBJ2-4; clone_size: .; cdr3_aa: CASSPIGEDIQYF; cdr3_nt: TGTGCCAGCTCACCAATCGGCGAGGACATTCAGTACTTC
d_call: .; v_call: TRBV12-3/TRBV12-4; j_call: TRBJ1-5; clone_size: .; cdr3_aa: CASRIGHNQPQHF; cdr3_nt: TGTGCCAGCAGGATCGGGCACAATCAGCCCCAGCATTTT
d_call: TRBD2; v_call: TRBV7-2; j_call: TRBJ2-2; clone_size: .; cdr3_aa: CASSLVSGRLTGELFF; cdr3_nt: TGTGCCAGCAGCTTAGTTAGCGGGAGGCTCACCGGGGAGCTGTTTTTT
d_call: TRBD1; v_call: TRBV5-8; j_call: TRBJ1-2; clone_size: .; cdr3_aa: CASSLGQGAYGYTF; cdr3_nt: TGTGCCAGCAGCTTGGGGCAGGGGGCATATGGCTACACCTTC
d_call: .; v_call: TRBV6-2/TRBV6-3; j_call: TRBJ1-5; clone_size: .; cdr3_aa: CASSDGGTNQPQHF; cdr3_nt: TGTGCCAGCAGTGACGGGGGCACCAATCAGCCCCAGCATTTT
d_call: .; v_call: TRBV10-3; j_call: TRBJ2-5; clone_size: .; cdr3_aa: CAISEAAVQETQYF; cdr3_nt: TGTGCCATCAGTGAGGCGGCAGTACAAGAGACCCAGTACTTC
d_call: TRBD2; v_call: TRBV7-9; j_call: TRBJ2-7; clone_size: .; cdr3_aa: CASSLGSGSGSYEQYF; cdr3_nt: TGTGCCAGCAGCTTAGGGTCGGGTAGCGGGAGCTACGAGCAGTACTTC
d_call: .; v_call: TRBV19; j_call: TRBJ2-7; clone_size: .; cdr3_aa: CASSILSGATYEQYF; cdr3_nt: TGTGCCAGTAGTATCTTGTCAGGAGCTACCTACGAGCAGTACTTC
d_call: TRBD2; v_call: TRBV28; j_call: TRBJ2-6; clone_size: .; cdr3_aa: CASGRAGANVLTF; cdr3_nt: TGTGCCAGCGGGAGGGCTGGGGCCAACGTCCTGACTTTC
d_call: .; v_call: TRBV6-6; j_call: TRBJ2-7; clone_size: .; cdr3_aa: CASTRRGGTYEQYF; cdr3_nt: TGTGCCAGCACCCGGAGGGGGGGTACCTACGAGCAGTACTTC
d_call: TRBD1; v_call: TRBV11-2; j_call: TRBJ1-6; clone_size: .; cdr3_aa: CASRDRVYTPLHF; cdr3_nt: TGTGCCAGCAGGGACAGGGTATACACACCCCTCCACTTT
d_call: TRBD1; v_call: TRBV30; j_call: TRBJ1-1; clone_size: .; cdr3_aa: CASYRGGTEAFF; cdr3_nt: TGTGCCAGTTACAGGGGAGGAACTGAAGCTTTCTTT
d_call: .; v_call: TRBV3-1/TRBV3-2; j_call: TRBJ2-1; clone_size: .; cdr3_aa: CASSRASPSSYNEQFF; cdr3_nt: TGTGCCAGCAGCCGGGCGAGTCCCAGCTCCTACAATGAGCAGTTCTTC
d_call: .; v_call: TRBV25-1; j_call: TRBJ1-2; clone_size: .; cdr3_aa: CASSEYKSSQGDTF; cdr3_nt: TGTGCCAGCAGTGAATATAAGAGCTCTCAAGGGGACACCTTC
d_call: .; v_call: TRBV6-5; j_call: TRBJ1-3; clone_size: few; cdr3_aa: CASTQGLKGNTIYF; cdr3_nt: TGTGCCAGCACTCAGGGCCTGAAGGGAAACACCATATATTTT
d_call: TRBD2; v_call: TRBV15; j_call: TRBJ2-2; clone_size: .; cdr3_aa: CATSRGREVWTGELFF; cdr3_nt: TGTGCCACCAGCAGAGGACGGGAGGTGTGGACCGGGGAGCTGTTTTTT
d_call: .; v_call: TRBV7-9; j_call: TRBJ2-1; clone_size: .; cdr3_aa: CASISSALSYNEQFF; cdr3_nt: TGTGCCAGCATATCTAGCGCACTTTCCTACAATGAGCAGTTCTTC
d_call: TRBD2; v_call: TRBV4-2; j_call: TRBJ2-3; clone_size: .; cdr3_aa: CASSQDPAGGADTQYF; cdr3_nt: TGTGCCAGCAGCCAAGATCCAGCGGGAGGGGCAGATACGCAGTATTTT
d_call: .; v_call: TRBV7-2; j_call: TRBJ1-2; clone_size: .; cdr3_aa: CASSLAGFDYGYTF; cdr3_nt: TGTGCCAGCAGCTTAGCAGGGTTTGACTATGGCTACACCTTC
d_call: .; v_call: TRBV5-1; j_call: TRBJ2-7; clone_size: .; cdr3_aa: CASSLEPARRLYEQYF; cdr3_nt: TGCGCCAGCAGCTTGGAGCCTGCGCGGAGACTCTACGAGCAGTACTTC
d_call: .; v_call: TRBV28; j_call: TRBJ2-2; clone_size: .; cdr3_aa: CASSLSSKAGELFF; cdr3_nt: TGTGCCAGCAGTCTATCTAGCAAAGCCGGGGAGCTGTTTTTT
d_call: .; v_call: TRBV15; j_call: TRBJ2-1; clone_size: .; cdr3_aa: CATAGVASSYNEQFF; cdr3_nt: TGTGCCACCGCCGGGGTCGCGAGCTCCTACAATGAGCAGTTCTTC
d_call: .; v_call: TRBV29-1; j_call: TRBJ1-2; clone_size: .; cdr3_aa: CSVEGIPGYTF; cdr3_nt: TGCAGCGTTGAAGGTATCCCTGGCTACACCTTC
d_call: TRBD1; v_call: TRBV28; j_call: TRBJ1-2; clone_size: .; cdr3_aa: CASMERGGYYTF; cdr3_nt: TGTGCCAGCATGGAGAGAGGGGGCTACTACACCTTC
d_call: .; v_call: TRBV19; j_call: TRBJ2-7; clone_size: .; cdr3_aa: CASSTATGELYEQYF; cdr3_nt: TGTGCCAGTAGTACGGCGACAGGTGAGCTTTACGAGCAGTACTTC
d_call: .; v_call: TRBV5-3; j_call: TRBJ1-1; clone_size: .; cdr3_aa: CARSCGGNKDTEAFF; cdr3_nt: TGTGCCAGAAGCTGTGGCGGGAACAAGGACACTGAAGCTTTCTTT
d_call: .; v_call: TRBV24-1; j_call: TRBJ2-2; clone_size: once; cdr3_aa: CATSDASTNTGELFF; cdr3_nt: TGTGCCACCAGTGATGCTAGCACGAACACCGGGGAGCTGTTTTTT
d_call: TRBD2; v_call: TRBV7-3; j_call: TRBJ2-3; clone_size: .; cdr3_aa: CASSLGGRSADTQYF; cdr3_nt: TGTGCCAGCAGCTTAGGCGGGAGGAGCGCAGATACGCAGTATTTT
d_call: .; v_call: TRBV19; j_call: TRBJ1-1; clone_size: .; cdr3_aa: CASSTPLGGVNTEAFF; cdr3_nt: TGTGCCAGTAGCACGCCTCTCGGGGGCGTGAACACTGAAGCTTTCTTT
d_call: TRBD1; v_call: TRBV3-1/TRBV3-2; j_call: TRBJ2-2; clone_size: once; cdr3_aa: CASSWFLPGQKFSRNTGELFF; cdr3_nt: TGTGCCAGCAGCTGGTTTCTTCCGGGACAGAAATTTTCGCGGAACACCGGGGAGCTGTTTTTT
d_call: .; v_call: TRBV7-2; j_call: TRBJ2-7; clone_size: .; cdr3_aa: CASTESGRSTYEQYF; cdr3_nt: TGTGCCAGCACCGAAAGTGGACGGTCAACCTACGAGCAGTACTTC
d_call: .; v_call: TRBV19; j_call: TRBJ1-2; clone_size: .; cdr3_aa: CASSMNGLDYGYTF; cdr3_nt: TGTGCCAGTAGTATGAACGGCCTGGACTATGGCTACACCTTC
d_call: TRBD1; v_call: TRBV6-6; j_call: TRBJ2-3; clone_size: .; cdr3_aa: CASSYPTGFTDTQYF; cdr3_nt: TGTGCCAGCAGTTACCCGACAGGGTTCACAGATACGCAGTATTTT
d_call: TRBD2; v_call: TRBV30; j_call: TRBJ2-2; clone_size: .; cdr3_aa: CAWSVKGLAGTGELFF; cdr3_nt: TGTGCCTGGAGTGTTAAGGGACTAGCGGGAACCGGGGAGCTGTTTTTT
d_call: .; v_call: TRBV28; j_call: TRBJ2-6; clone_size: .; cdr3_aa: CASSPPRGPGANVLTF; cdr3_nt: TGTGCCAGCAGCCCTCCCAGGGGACCTGGGGCCAACGTCCTGACTTTC
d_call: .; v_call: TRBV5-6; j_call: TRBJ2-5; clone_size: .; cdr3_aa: CASSWTLDGTQYF; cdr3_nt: TGTGCCAGCAGCTGGACCCTGGATGGGACCCAGTACTTC